Reported below is one T cell receptor (beta chain). Its antigen is currently unknown. The record originates from a study of post-analysis software for immune sequencing data. Study-wide background: Included among the disease courses, which were recorded for the cohort, were relapsing-remitting, secondary progressive and progressive-relapsing multiple sclerosis. Study-wide findings and caveats: Controls' normalized Chao1 diversity significantly exceeded that of multiple sclerosis patients. In patients, TRBV5-6, TRBV5-1 and TRBV20-1 belonged to roughly 5 TRBV segments found more frequently than in controls.

Unique molecular identifiers had been added to the TCR beta cDNA libraries. About 500,000 cDNA molecules were obtained per 1 to 10 million input T cells. TCRdb reprocessed the PCR reads via MiXCR and lists one record per CDR3 protein. The data contain 800,000 to 950,000 distinct CDR3 sequences, approximately 53% of them seen just once; the ten biggest clones take up around 4.5%. This CDR3 contains 17 residues. J was trimmed by 1 base and V by 6 bases; bases with no gene match: 7. Germline V lookup: CDR1 ENHRY, CDR2 SYGVKD. The receptor was isolated from a girl aged 5-17 years with multiple sclerosis. The sequencing sample was made of blood. This rearrangement joins TRBV10-3 to TRBJ2-2; 11 bases agree with TRBD2. The CDR3 loop is CAIREPGLAENTGELFF. The DNA of the CDR3 is TGTGCCATCAGGGAGCCGGGACTAGCGGAGAACACCGGGGAGCTGTTTTTT.